This T cell receptor (beta chain) was retrieved from a study of blood T cell repertoires in COVID-19. Across the study: Some COVID-19 samples were acute and others convalescent; all came from the United States, Italy and Spain.

Per the original data handling: Reference gene primers were amplified, and this amplification served to estimate nucleated cell counts. Profiling relied on immunoSEQ multiplex PCR, and the TCRdb table lists in-frame clones only, not all of them. D and trimming come from the DNA, and the V and J calls and clone size come from that table. The sample contains approximately 280,000 clones, 90% of which appear only once. Material: peripheral blood. This clonotype was obtained from a woman aged 25 to 39 with COVID-19, enrolled during active disease.

This CDR3 reads CASSSGGRGETQYF. As DNA, the CDR3 is TGCGCCAGCAGTTCAGGGGGGCGGGGAGAGACCCAGTACTTC. V is TRBV5-1 and J is TRBJ2-5; D is perhaps TRBD1 (7 bases). There are 14 residues in the CDR3. Germline CDR1 reads SGHRS; CDR2 reads YFSETQ. V was cut by 5 bases and J by 4 bases, with 15 bases left in between.